This is a list of T cell receptor beta chains from one sample in a study of shared clonotypes between healthy human individuals. TCRdb keeps only in-frame clones here, not all; method: immunoSEQ multiplex PCR. The table includes about 800,000 clones, approximately 96% detected once. Sequencing was performed on naive CD8+ T cells sorted from blood. The receptors come from a man younger than 45 in good health. Each CDR3 is given with its conserved first and last residue. The D gene is left open where the match is weak. Where a row states a size, it is once, few, many or the class of an expanded clone; other rows omit it.

clone size | J gene | D gene | V gene | CDR3 protein | CDR3 DNA
. | TRBJ2-2 | . | TRBV5-4 | CASSSLASNTGELFF | TGTGCCAGCAGCTCGCTAGCCTCGAACACCGGGGAGCTGTTTTTT
. | TRBJ2-7 | . | TRBV13 | CASSLEPAQVHEQYF | TGTGCCAGCAGCTTAGAACCCGCCCAGGTCCACGAGCAGTACTTC
. | TRBJ1-5 | . | TRBV6-1 | CASSEGIVRYPTQPQHF | TGTGCCAGCAGTGAGGGGATCGTGAGATACCCCACTCAGCCCCAGCATTTT
. | TRBJ2-7 | . | TRBV27 | CASSLLAGASAHF | TGTGCCAGCAGTTTACTGGCGGGGGCCAGTGCGCACTTC
. | TRBJ2-7 | TRBD1 | TRBV9 | CASSPGTGYEQYF | TGTGCCAGCAGCCCAGGGACAGGCTACGAGCAGTACTTC
. | TRBJ2-3 | TRBD1 | TRBV5-1 | CASSYGQGSTDTQYF | TGCGCCAGCAGCTACGGACAGGGGAGCACAGATACGCAGTATTTT
. | TRBJ2-1 | . | TRBV10-2 | CASRGREVHEQFF | TGCGCCAGCAGGGGGAGAGAGGTCCATGAGCAGTTCTTC
once | TRBJ2-3 | . | TRBV18 | CASSLPEGGPTDTQYF | TGTGCCAGCTCCCTCCCGGAGGGGGGACCCACAGATACGCAGTATTTT
. | TRBJ2-7 | TRBD1 | TRBV6-5 | CASSGTALFHEQYF | TGTGCCAGCAGCGGGACAGCCCTTTTCCACGAGCAGTACTTC
once | TRBJ2-1 | TRBD1 | TRBV7-9 | CASSFQGVEVEQFF | TGTGCCAGCAGCTTTCAGGGGGTGGAGGTTGAGCAGTTCTTC
. | TRBJ2-1 | . | TRBV28 | CASSLFPGGNNEQFF | TGTGCCAGCAGTTTATTCCCCGGGGGAAATAATGAGCAGTTCTTC
. | TRBJ2-6 | . | TRBV7-9 | CASSSPRTGANVLTF | TGTGCCAGCAGCTCGCCACGTACCGGGGCCAACGTCCTGACTTTC
. | TRBJ2-7 | TRBD1 | TRBV27 | CASSWDRAYEQYF | TGTGCCAGCAGTTGGGACAGAGCCTACGAGCAGTACTTC
. | TRBJ2-5 | . | TRBV11-2 | CASSSTVNRETQYF | TGTGCCAGCAGCTCAACAGTGAACCGAGAGACCCAGTACTTC
. | TRBJ1-4 | . | TRBV2 | CASSEERGGVNEKLFF | TGTGCCAGCAGTGAAGAGAGGGGGGGCGTGAATGAAAAACTGTTTTTT
. | TRBJ2-4 | . | TRBV4-3 | CASSQRTFYLAKNIQYF | TGCGCCAGCAGCCAAAGGACTTTCTATTTAGCCAAAAACATTCAGTACTTC
. | TRBJ2-7 | . | TRBV4-1 | CASSQDWRTSYEQYF | TGCGCCAGCAGCCAAGATTGGCGGACCTCCTACGAGCAGTACTTC
. | TRBJ1-5 | . | TRBV2 | CASSEGYRADQPQHF | TGTGCCAGCAGTGAAGGGTACAGGGCCGATCAGCCCCAGCATTTT
. | TRBJ1-2 | TRBD1 | TRBV13 | CASRLGRGLSGYTF | TGTGCCAGCAGGTTAGGCAGGGGGCTAAGTGGCTACACCTTC
. | TRBJ2-7 | TRBD2 | TRBV4-3 | CASSQVGGAYEQYF | TGCGCCAGCAGCCAAGTCGGGGGGGCCTACGAGCAGTACTTC
. | TRBJ2-7 | . | TRBV5-5 | CASSLAEASEIYEQYF | TGTGCCAGCAGCTTGGCCGAGGCTAGCGAGATCTACGAGCAGTACTTC
. | TRBJ2-5 | . | TRBV12-2 | CASRLGNYPFPVGARQETQYF | TGTGCAAGTCGCTTAGGGAATTACCCTTTCCCGGTAGGGGCCAGGCAAGAGACCCAGTACTTC
. | TRBJ2-7 | TRBD2 | TRBV11-1 | CASSLAERTSGTWEQYF | TGTGCCAGCAGCTTAGCGGAGAGGACTAGCGGGACTTGGGAGCAGTACTTC
. | TRBJ2-7 | . | TRBV28 | CASIETGSLYEQYF | TGTGCCAGCATAGAGACAGGTTCCCTCTACGAGCAGTACTTC
. | TRBJ2-1 | . | TRBV19 | CASSISVGTYNEQFF | TGTGCCAGTAGTATTAGCGTCGGTACCTACAATGAGCAGTTCTTC
. | TRBJ1-4 | TRBD1 | TRBV4-1 | CASSRSTGTNEKLFF | TGCGCCAGCAGCCGTTCGACAGGGACTAATGAAAAACTGTTTTTT
. | TRBJ2-3 | TRBD2 | TRBV18 | CASSPPGLAGTSAREVDTQYF | TGTGCCAGCTCACCACCGGGTTTGGCAGGGACTAGCGCCCGAGAGGTAGATACGCAGTATTTT
. | TRBJ2-2 | TRBD2 | TRBV5-5 | CARSGRSSGGAPGELFF | TGTGCCCGCAGCGGACGATCTAGCGGGGGGGCCCCTGGGGAGCTGTTTTTT
. | TRBJ1-1 | . | TRBV2 | CASSRGGGSMNTEAFF | TGTGCCAGCAGTCGGGGTGGAGGGTCTATGAACACTGAAGCTTTCTTT
. | TRBJ1-1 | . | TRBV15 | CATEGGVDTEAFF | TGTGCCACCGAAGGGGGTGTTGACACTGAAGCTTTCTTT
once | TRBJ2-1 | . | TRBV7-9 | CAAPDEQFF | TGTGCCGCCCCTGATGAGCAGTTCTTC